This T cell receptor beta chain was profiled in a study of T cell repertoires in cytomegalovirus infection (dated by TCRdb to the late 2010s). Study-wide context: Alongside well-studied HLA-B-restricted epitopes, the peptide stimulations were aimed at recently identified HLA-C-restricted CMV epitopes, whose presentation resists viral immunomodulation. Because public TCR beta signatures pointed to carriage of CMV infection together with the matching HLA type, the HLA type of each donor mattered for the analysis. Points the paper makes about the study in general: The ex vivo response was dominated by HLA-C-restricted CMV-specific TCR beta clonotypes, which also provided the single most frequent clonotype in two of eight donors. In both this cohort and an independent roughly 350-donor cohort, the cumulative frequency of public TCR beta family members distinguished carriers of CMV infection plus the relevant HLA type.

The sequencing machine was an Illumina HiSeq 1500. TCRdb's own reprocessing of the public reads used fastp at Q25 and MiXCR and kept productive beta chains. Merged by CDR3 protein, the rows form single entries marked with the most common genes and DNA. Counted in this sample were some 99,000 distinct CDR3 sequences; about 28% of them appeared once. The ten largest make up roughly 81% of the sample. Details on this clonotype: Its antigen has not been determined. No much larger clone is present one base from it, and per-base qualities are unavailable.

According to the germline V gene (reference sequence), CDR1 reads SEHNR and CDR2 reads FQNEAQ. The germline ends are 9 bases apart after V is trimmed by 3 bases and J by 7 bases. Counted from cysteine to phenylalanine, this CDR3 has 12 amino acids. This entry keeps only the CDR3 DNA: 36 bases, framed from base 1. This sample's treatment or condition label indicates: in vitro stimulation with specific CMV peptide epitopes to enrich CMV-specific T cells. The source of this sequence is a human donor in good health (CMV status not recorded). Some clones in this sample may be carry-over from other donors' samples. The starting material was CD8+ T cells from cultured PBMCs, obtained from culture after CMV antigen stimulation. The chain uses TRBV7-9 and TRBJ2-5; the D gene identity is not certain. The bases are TGTGCCAGCAGCTTCCCCTCCGGGACCCAGTACTTC. Its amino acids are CASSFPSGTQYF.